This is a list of T cell receptor beta chains from one sample in a study of cytomegalovirus exposure and HLA in healthy donors. Sequencing used immunoSEQ multiplex PCR; TCRdb keeps in-frame clones, though not all of them. The sample includes fewer than 150,000 clones, more than 80% seen only once; the top ten take approximately 6.7%. Sequencing was performed on PBMCs. Every receptor here comes from a woman between 25 and 40 years old in good health and CMV-seropositive. CDR3s include the opening cysteine and the closing phenylalanine or tryptophan. Fields, in order: J gene, D gene, clone size, V gene, CDR3 DNA, CDR3 protein. D genes are given only for firm matches. Not every row has a clone size; where given, it reads once, few, many or a size class.

J: TRBJ2-2
D: .
size: .
V: TRBV9
DNA: TGTGCCAGCAGCGCCCTCCCCTACGGGGAGCTGTTTTTT
CDR3: CASSALPYGELFF

J: TRBJ2-7
D: .
size: .
V: TRBV6-1
DNA: TGTGCCAGCAGTGAACAGGGGGACTTCAACGAGCAGTACTTC
CDR3: CASSEQGDFNEQYF

J: TRBJ2-7
D: TRBD1
size: .
V: TRBV27
DNA: TGTGCCAGCAAGGTGGACAGGGGTACCTACGAGCAGTACTTC
CDR3: CASKVDRGTYEQYF

J: TRBJ1-4
D: .
size: .
V: TRBV4-1
DNA: TGCGCCAGCAGCCAGGGGGGTACGACTAATGAAAAACTGTTTTTT
CDR3: CASSQGGTTNEKLFF

J: TRBJ2-3
D: TRBD2
size: .
V: TRBV28
DNA: TGTGCCAGCAGTTCCCCGGGAGGAGGAAAGGCAGATACGCAGTATTTT
CDR3: CASSSPGGGKADTQYF

J: TRBJ2-7
D: .
size: .
V: TRBV5-4
DNA: TGTGCCAGCAGCTTGGCAGGGTCCCTATACGAGCAGTACTTC
CDR3: CASSLAGSLYEQYF

J: TRBJ2-7
D: TRBD1
size: .
V: TRBV4-1
DNA: TGCGCCAGCAGCCCCTCGACAGGGCTTCACCCCTACGAGCAGTACTTC
CDR3: CASSPSTGLHPYEQYF

J: TRBJ2-3
D: TRBD1
size: .
V: TRBV7-9
DNA: TGTGCCAGCAGCCTAGACACAGGGGCAGATACGCAGTATTTT
CDR3: CASSLDTGADTQYF

J: TRBJ1-1
D: .
size: .
V: TRBV30
DNA: TGTGCCTGGAGTGCCGGGGGGGCGAACGCCATGAACACTGAAGCTTTCTTT
CDR3: CAWSAGGANAMNTEAFF

J: TRBJ2-1
D: TRBD2
size: .
V: TRBV10-3
DNA: TGTGCCATCGGGCTAGCGGAGGACAATGAGCAGTTCTTC
CDR3: CAIGLAEDNEQFF

J: TRBJ2-7
D: TRBD1
size: once
V: TRBV18
DNA: TGTGCCAGCTCACTGACAGGGGGAAAGGAAGAGCAGTACTTC
CDR3: CASSLTGGKEEQYF

J: TRBJ1-1
D: TRBD1
size: .
V: TRBV7-9
DNA: TGTGCCAGCAGCCCTCGGACAGGGCAGATGAACACTGAAGCTTTCTTT
CDR3: CASSPRTGQMNTEAFF

J: TRBJ2-7
D: TRBD2
size: .
V: TRBV7-6
DNA: TGTGCCAGCAGCTTAAACGGACTAGCGGAATACGAGCAGTACTTC
CDR3: CASSLNGLAEYEQYF

J: TRBJ1-2
D: .
size: few
V: TRBV29-1
DNA: TGCAGCGCCGACGAGGGTGGTGGCTACACCTTC
CDR3: CSADEGGGYTF

J: TRBJ1-4
D: TRBD1
size: .
V: TRBV7-2
DNA: TGTGCCAGCAGCTCGGGACAGAGTAATGAAAAACTGTTTTTT
CDR3: CASSSGQSNEKLFF

J: TRBJ1-3
D: .
size: few
V: TRBV6-1
DNA: TGTGCCAGCAGGTCAGAGGCGAGCTCTGGAAACACCATATATTTT
CDR3: CASRSEASSGNTIYF

J: TRBJ2-1
D: TRBD1
size: .
V: TRBV10-3
DNA: TGTGCCATCAGTGAGTGGGCAGGGGGCGGTGGGAATGAGCAGTTCTTC
CDR3: CAISEWAGGGGNEQFF

J: TRBJ2-3
D: .
size: .
V: TRBV7-5
DNA: TGTGCCAGAAGCCGACCCTACTGGCGGGGGGGTGGGGATACGCAGTATTTT
CDR3: CARSRPYWRGGGDTQYF

J: TRBJ2-5
D: TRBD2
size: .
V: TRBV5-1
DNA: TGCGCCAGCAGCGGGACTAGCGGGGGGTACCAAGAGACCCAGTACTTC
CDR3: CASSGTSGGYQETQYF

J: TRBJ1-3
D: .
size: .
V: TRBV2
DNA: TGTGCCAGCAGTGCCAGCGTACTAGGAAACACCATATATTTT
CDR3: CASSASVLGNTIYF

J: TRBJ1-1
D: .
size: .
V: TRBV5-8
DNA: TGTGCCAGCAGCTTGGCCGGGGGGGTTGAAGCTTTCTTT
CDR3: CASSLAGGVEAFF

J: TRBJ2-5
D: .
size: .
V: TRBV4-1
DNA: TGCGCCAGCAGCCCTCAGGAGGAGGCCAGCTTGGAGCAGTACTTC
CDR3: CASSPQEEASLEQYF

J: TRBJ1-6
D: .
size: .
V: TRBV30
DNA: TGTGCCTGGAGTATGGCAGCCTATAATTCACCCCTCCACTTT
CDR3: CAWSMAAYNSPLHF

J: TRBJ1-2
D: .
size: .
V: TRBV5-6
DNA: TGTGCCAGCAGCTTTTCCGGGACAACCTATGGCTACACCTTC
CDR3: CASSFSGTTYGYTF

J: TRBJ2-1
D: .
size: .
V: TRBV5-1
DNA: TGCGCCAGCAGCATGACAGAGTCCAGCTCCTACAATGAGCAGTTCTTC
CDR3: CASSMTESSSYNEQFF

J: TRBJ2-1
D: TRBD2
size: once
V: TRBV11-2
DNA: TGTGCCAGCAGCTTAAGGACTAGCGGGACTCGCTCCTACAATGAGCAGTTCTTC
CDR3: CASSLRTSGTRSYNEQFF

J: TRBJ2-3
D: TRBD1
size: .
V: TRBV4-1
DNA: TGCGCCAGCAGCGACGGACAGGGGACTAGCACAGATACGCAGTATTTT
CDR3: CASSDGQGTSTDTQYF

J: TRBJ2-3
D: TRBD2
size: .
V: TRBV7-3
DNA: TGTGCCAGCAGCTTAAAGGGGGGGGGACTAGCGGGGTTCGCTAGCACAGATACGCAGTATTTT
CDR3: CASSLKGGGLAGFASTDTQYF

J: TRBJ1-1
D: .
size: .
V: TRBV7-9
DNA: TGTGCCAGCAGTCATCATACAGGGAAGGCGGCTTTCTTT
CDR3: CASSHHTGKAAFF

J: TRBJ1-5
D: TRBD1
size: few
V: TRBV2
DNA: TGTGCCAGCCAAGGACAGGGCGTGAGCAATCAGCCCCAGCATTTT
CDR3: CASQGQGVSNQPQHF

J: TRBJ1-5
D: .
size: .
V: TRBV7-8
DNA: TGTGCCAGCAGTGGTGAGGCCTCGGTTCAGCCCCAGCATTTT
CDR3: CASSGEASVQPQHF

J: TRBJ1-1
D: .
size: .
V: TRBV29-1
DNA: TGCAGCGTTGAGAGGATCCTGAACACTGAAGCTTTCTTT
CDR3: CSVERILNTEAFF

J: TRBJ1-5
D: .
size: once
V: TRBV4-1
DNA: TGCGCCAGCAGCCTTAAATGGCTAGTTGGCGGTCAGCCCCAGCATTTT
CDR3: CASSLKWLVGGQPQHF